A selection of T cell receptor beta chains follows, all from one sample in a study of blood T cell repertoires in COVID-19. Produced via immunoSEQ multiplex PCR; TCRdb's table is partial and in-frame only. The table records under 250,000 clones, around 83% of them present only once. Specimen: peripheral blood. These receptors originate from a woman in her sixties or seventies with COVID-19, enrolled during active disease. Each CDR3 is given with its conserved first and last residue. Size values are once, few and many counts, or a class for expanded clones, and some rows have none.

>TRBV11-2|15|-
CASSFDTGIGTEAFF
>TRBV19|14|few
CASTSDLSGNTIYF
>TRBV12-3/TRBV12-4|13|once
CASSRDIYGAIYF
>TRBV28|12|once
CASSPRIQKAFF
>TRBV19|14|once
CASSIGGEVYGYTF
>TRBV28|13|-
CASSLPGTDTQYF
>TRBV7-8|16|-
CASSLATSGSIYTQYF
>TRBV6-5|14|-
CASSPRGGNQPQHF
>TRBV10-1|14|-
CASGTGCGANVLTF
>TRBV28|14|-
CATRPSSGRNEQFF
>TRBV2|15|-
CASSPRTGDTGELFF
>TRBV28|13|-
CASRPTVGGHLHF
>TRBV6-6|13|-
CASSGQATYGYTF
>TRBV29-1|13|-
CSVRKGANYGYTF
>TRBV6-1|15|once
CASSRGTARNEKLFF
>TRBV6-5|14|once
CASRVYPGNYGYTF
>TRBV7-9|16|-
CASSFSGRTLQDDQYF
>TRBV24-1|17|once
CATSDFSAGVSTDTQYF
>TRBV28|12|-
CASSFLGGKQYF
>TRBV27|13|-
CASSFWAGDTQYF
>TRBV9|13|-
CASSVSGRATQYF
>TRBV7-2|15|once
CASSLTGEYQETQYF
>TRBV3-1/TRBV3-2|18|few
CASSQERAAAGVVVTRFF
>TRBV7-6|15|-
CASSLGRPPNEKLFF
>TRBV5-1|15|many
CASSLATGLGQPQHF
>TRBV18|13|-
CASSPQRGYGYTF
>TRBV6-2/TRBV6-3|18|-
CASSSTNRGKILRTEAFF
>TRBV27|11|-
CASSSADTQYF
>TRBV7-2|11|-
CASSLEGAQHF
>TRBV7-9|16|-
CASSHADRGGNQPQHF
>TRBV24-1|15|-
CATSDPGAGVYEQYF
>TRBV14|16|few
CASSQENRGFSYEQYF
>TRBV27|18|-
CASSNRGDRGRFNEKLFF
>TRBV4-3|19|-
CASSHPKGLAGELAETQYF
>TRBV6-1|17|-
CASSAIPGQEGGNTIYF
>TRBV2|14|-
CASRRVGRAYEQYF
>TRBV30|16|-
CAWSVLSGRNTGELFF
>TRBV27|15|-
CASSQTSLGSYEQYF
>TRBV9|18|-
CASSVVGSGAPSTDTQYF